The T cell receptor beta chain under discussion was sequenced for a study of blood T cell repertoires in COVID-19. Background on the study: The origin of the acute and convalescent COVID-19 samples was the United States, Italy and Spain. PBMCs, B-cell-depleted T cells, or T cells provided the cDNA or gDNA that made up the material.

Patients from Seattle were sampled longitudinally, starting during active infection. The CDR3 contains 12 residues. Between the trimmed V and J ends, which lost 0 bases and 4 bases, there was a span of 5 bases. CDR1 and CDR2 (germline): SGHRS, YFSETQ. In the original analysis: Reference gene primer amplification yielded estimated nucleated cell counts. The data were produced by immunoSEQ multiplex PCR, yet TCRdb's version contains in-frame clones alone and is incomplete. The D gene and trimming were derived from the DNA, and the V and J assignments and clone size from that table. This table holds over 100,000 clones, just under 95% found once.

This rearrangement joins TRBV5-1 to TRBJ2-7; D unresolved. The TCR sequence derives from a woman aged 45-60 years with COVID-19, enrolled during active disease. Sequencing was done on a sample of peripheral blood. The CDR3 DNA reads TGCGCCAGCAGCTTGGTCGGGTACGAGCAGTACTTC. It yields the protein CASSLVGYEQYF.